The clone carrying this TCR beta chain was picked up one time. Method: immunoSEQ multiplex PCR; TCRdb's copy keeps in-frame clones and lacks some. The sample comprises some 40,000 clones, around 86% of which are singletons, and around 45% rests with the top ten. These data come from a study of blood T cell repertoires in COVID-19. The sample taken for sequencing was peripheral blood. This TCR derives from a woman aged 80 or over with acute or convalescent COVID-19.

The CDR3 spells CASSRTNNSPLHF. As DNA, the CDR3 is TGTGCCAGCAGTCGGACAAATAATTCACCCCTCCACTTT. The chain employs TRBV6-6 and TRBJ1-6; D might be TRBD1 (5 bases). The CDR3 loop spans 13 amino acids. Looked up from germline, CDR1 is MNHNY and CDR2 is SVGAGI (reference sequence). Trimming took 5 bases from V and 5 from J, leaving 7 bases between them.